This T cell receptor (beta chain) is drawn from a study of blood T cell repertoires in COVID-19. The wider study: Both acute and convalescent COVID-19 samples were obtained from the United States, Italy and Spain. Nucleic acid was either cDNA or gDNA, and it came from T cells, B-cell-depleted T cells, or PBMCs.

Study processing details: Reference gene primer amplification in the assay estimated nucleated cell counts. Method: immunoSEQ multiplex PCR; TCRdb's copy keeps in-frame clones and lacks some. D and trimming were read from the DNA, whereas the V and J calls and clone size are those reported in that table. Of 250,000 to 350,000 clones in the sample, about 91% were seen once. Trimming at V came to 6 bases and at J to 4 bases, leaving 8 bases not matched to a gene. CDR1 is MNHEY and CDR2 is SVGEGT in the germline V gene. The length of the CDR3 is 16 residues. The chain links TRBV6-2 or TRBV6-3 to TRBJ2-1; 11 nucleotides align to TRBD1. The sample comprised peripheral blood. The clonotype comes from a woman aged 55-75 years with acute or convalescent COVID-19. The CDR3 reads CASSTIGTGGYNEQFF. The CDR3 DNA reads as TGTGCCAGCAGCACCATCGGGACAGGGGGGTACAATGAGCAGTTCTTC.